The 30 T cell receptor beta chains reported below all come from one sample, sequenced in a study of T cells in Graves' hyperthyroidism and ophthalmopathy. It was RNA transcripts that yielded the amplified TCR beta CDR3 regions. TCR CDR3 regions were first amplified by RT-PCR with HTBI primers. MiXCR was run by TCRdb on the multiplex PCR reads, yielding one entry per CDR3 protein. The sample shows a few hundred thousand distinct CDR3 sequences, roughly 13% of them seen only once. The sample was blood. The receptors here all came from a woman under 30 with Graves' hyperthyroidism.

V is TRBV3-1 and J is TRBJ1-1; TRBD1 matches 7 bases. Germline loops: CDR1 LGHDT, CDR2 YNNKEL (reference sequence). V trimming: 8 bases; J trimming: 5 bases; junction bases outside the gene matches: 8. The CDR3 sequence is 13 residues long. Written as DNA, the CDR3 is TGTGCCAGCCGCACCCGACAGGGAACTGAAGCTTTCTTT. Residues: CASRTRQGTEAFF.

The sample holds many counts of this clonotype. The chain uses TRBV2 and TRBJ1-3, with 7 bases that match TRBD1. V was clipped by 6 bases and J by 4 bases; unmatched bases: 3. Looked up from germline, CDR1 is SNHLY and CDR2 is FYNNEI. The CDR3 is 13 residues long. The CDR3 bases are TGTGCCAGCAGCGTGGGACAGGGAAACACCATATATTTT. Translated: CASSVGQGNTIYF.

As concerns this clonotype: The junction shows a germline mismatch at one end, possibly a read error. The V call is TRBV5-5, the J call TRBJ2-3; TRBD2 matches 9 bases. Per the germline V gene, CDR1 is SGHKS and CDR2 is YYEKEE (reference sequence). This CDR3 has 18 amino acids. The CDR3 here is CASSSVVGGGTSTGTQYF. CDR3 bases: TGTGCCAGCAGCTCGGTGGTCGGGGGGGGGACTAGCACAGGTACGCAGTATTTT.

This clonotype was detected ten times or more. J is TRBJ2-2 and V is TRBV28, with TRBD2 matching 7 bases. With 2 bases clipped from V and 6 bases from J, the junction kept 6 bases outside the gene matches. Germline assignment: CDR1 MDHEN and CDR2 SYDVKM. The CDR3 is made up of 15 amino acids. As DNA, the CDR3 is TGTGCCAGCAGTTTAATGCGGGAGAGTCCCGGGGAGCTGTTTTTT. This gives the protein CASSLMRESPGELFF.

This clonotype was seen a single time. Compared with germline, one end of the junction differs, possibly owing to a read error. This chain links TRBV10-3 with TRBJ2-7; 9 bases agree with TRBD1. Per the germline V gene, CDR1 is ENHRY and CDR2 is SYGVKD. The CDR3 runs 13 residues. Here the CDR3 reads CAISVQGAYERYF. Written as DNA, the CDR3 is TGTGCCATCAGTGTACAGGGGGCCTACGAGCGGTACTTC.

This sequence joins TRBV6-1 and TRBJ2-4, with D hard to call. The CDR3 is 17 residues long. V was clipped by 4 bases and J by 0 bases, with 16 bases between them. In germline, CDR1 is MNHNS, CDR2 SASEGT. CDR3 nucleotide sequence: TGTGCCAGCAGTGCTATACAGTCTGAGCTAGCCAAAAACATTCAGTACTTC. Encoded protein: CASSAIQSELAKNIQYF.

This clonotype has at least ten counts. This sequence joins TRBV2 and TRBJ2-1; 14 nucleotides align to TRBD2. The V segment lost 6 bases and the J segment 8 bases; nucleotides outside the gene matches: 3. There are 14 residues in the CDR3. Germline loops: CDR1 SNHLY, CDR2 FYNNEI. CDR3 DNA sequence: TGTGCCAGCAGGGGACTAGCGGGAGCTGATGAGCAGTTCTTC. Translation gives CASRGLAGADEQFF.

The CDR3 spells CASSLVSSGRVEQYF. CDR3 bases: TGCGCCAGCAGCTTGGTCTCTAGCGGGCGCGTCGAGCAGTACTTC. The chain joins TRBV5-1 to TRBJ2-7, with 8 nucleotides matching TRBD2. CDR1 SGHRS and CDR2 YFSETQ come from the germline V gene. This CDR3 has 15 amino acids. The J segment lost 6 bases and the V segment lost 0 bases, leaving 8 bases of the junction unmatched.

This clonotype occurred a few times. CDR3: CASSAYSGKVRTGELFF. CDR3 DNA sequence: TGTGCCAGCAGCGCCTATAGCGGGAAAGTACGCACCGGGGAGCTGTTTTTT. V usage is TRBV9 and J usage is TRBJ2-2, with 8 bases lining up with TRBD2. The CDR3 has 17 amino acids. With V trimmed by 3 bases and J by 4 bases, 11 bases remained unmatched. Looked up from germline, CDR1 is SGDLS and CDR2 is YYNGEE.

In its sample, this clonotype was seen many times. J is TRBJ1-6 and V is TRBV6-6; the D is unclear. Germline V gene sequence: CDR1 MNHNY, CDR2 SVGAGI (reference sequence). The CDR3 spans 14 residues. V dropped 0 bases and J dropped 8 bases, with 8 bases sitting between them. In DNA, the CDR3 is TGTGCCAGCAGTTACTCGAACGACTATTCACCCCTCCACTTT. This codes for CASSYSNDYSPLHF.

This clonotype has a count of ten or more. V is TRBV11-2 and J is TRBJ2-7, with D unresolved. Germline V gene lookup returns CDR1 SGHAT and CDR2 FQNNGV. CDR3 length: 11 residues. V was clipped by 0 bases and J by 5 bases, with 2 bases between them. CDR3 amino acids: CASSLDNEQYF. The CDR3 DNA reads as TGTGCCAGCAGCTTAGATAACGAGCAGTACTTC.

This clonotype was seen many times. The chain employs TRBV12-3 or TRBV12-4 and TRBJ1-2, with a tentative D call TRBD1 (6 bases). V gave up 7 bases and J gave up 5 bases, with 11 bases separating them. The CDR3 covers 12 residues. In DNA, the CDR3 is TGTGCCAGCAACAGGGTCGGGTATGGCTACACCTTC. Its translation is CASNRVGYGYTF.

Comment on this clonotype: A much larger clone lies a single base off, so this may be a read error. This chain links TRBV27 with TRBJ1-1; maybe TRBD1 (5 bases). The V and J ends lost 7 bases and 6 bases respectively, with 24 bases between them. Germline values: CDR1 MNHEY, CDR2 SMNVEV (reference sequence). CDR3 size: 16 residues. The CDR3: CASNRRGGVGVAEAFF. The CDR3, as DNA: TGTGCCAGCAACCGACGGGGGGGAGTAGGAGTCGCTGAAGCTTTCTTT.

The CDR3 is CASTLLISSGELFF. The DNA for the CDR3 is TGTGCCAGTACTTTATTAATCAGTAGCGGGGAGCTGTTTTTT. This chain joins TRBV19 and TRBJ2-2; unclear D gene. V was pared by 7 bases and J by 7 bases, with 16 bases between. Germline CDR1 is LNHDA and CDR2 is SQIVND (reference sequence). This CDR3 spans 14 amino acids.

The V gene is TRBV29-1, the J gene TRBJ1-2; a weak D match, TRBD1 (5 bases). The ends were cut back, 1 base at V and 8 bases at J, with 20 bases in the middle. The germline CDR1 and CDR2 sequences are SQVTM and ANQGSEA. This CDR3 region has 15 residues. The CDR3 sequence is CSVEGQGDPLGGYTF. CDR3 bases: TGCAGCGTTGAAGGGCAGGGAGATCCCCTTGGCGGCTACACCTTC.

This clonotype was found many times. This sequence joins TRBV20-1 and TRBJ2-3; D might be TRBD1 (7 bases). This CDR3 contains 15 residues. V was trimmed by 4 bases and J by 2 bases, leaving 16 bases between them. Germline V gene lookup returns CDR1 DFQATT and CDR2 SNEGSKA (reference sequence). In DNA, the CDR3 is TGCAGTGCTACTACAGGGGCGGGATTCACAGATACGCAGTATTTT. It translates to CSATTGAGFTDTQYF.

Many counts were recorded for this clonotype. J is TRBJ2-7 and V is TRBV2, with D hard to call. Germline V gene data show CDR1 as SNHLY and CDR2 as FYNNEI. CDR3 length equals 12 residues. Trimming took 7 bases from V and 2 from J, leaving 9 bases between them. CDR3 sequence reads: CASNGPPYEQYF. CDR3 bases: TGTGCCAGCAACGGACCACCCTACGAGCAGTACTTC.

V usage is TRBV4-1 and J usage is TRBJ2-7; possible D gene TRBD2, 5 bases. Trimming cost V 1 base and J 2 bases, with 9 bases left between them. The CDR3 runs to 14 residues. Germline loops: CDR1 MGHRA, CDR2 YSYEKL. The CDR3 DNA reads as TGCGCCAGCAGCCAAGCGGGGAGTGCCTACGAGCAGTACTTC. Protein sequence: CASSQAGSAYEQYF.

This clonotype was counted ten times or more. The chain joins TRBV18 to TRBJ1-1, with a weak D call TRBD1 (5 bases). The V gene lost 5 bases and the J gene lost 1 base, with 8 bases spanning the gap. The CDR3 covers 13 residues. The germline gives CDR1 KGHSH, CDR2 LQKENI. The CDR3 sequence is CASSSDKNTEAFF. In nucleotides, the CDR3 is TGTGCCAGCTCATCGGACAAGAACACTGAAGCTTTCTTT.

Many counts were recorded for this clonotype. The chain couples TRBV14 to TRBJ2-7, with D unclear. The germline gives CDR1 SGHDN, CDR2 FVKESK. This CDR3 comprises 11 residues. Trimming cost V 2 bases and J 5 bases, with 4 bases left between them. The CDR3 sequence is CASSQHNEQYF. In DNA form, the CDR3 reads TGTGCCAGCAGCCAACACAACGAGCAGTACTTC.

The chain combines TRBV20-1 with TRBJ2-7; 11 bases are shared with TRBD2. This CDR3 is built from 16 residues. V was pared by 0 bases and J by 3 bases, with 7 bases of the junction left unmatched. From germline, CDR1 is DFQATT and CDR2 SNEGSKA (reference sequence). Here the CDR3 DNA reads TGCAGTGCTAGAGATTTAGCGGGAGGGCCCTACTACGAGCAGTACTTC. This codes for CSARDLAGGPYYEQYF.

The chain couples TRBV6-1 to TRBJ2-1, with 7 positions matching TRBD2. The CDR3 sequence is 14 residues long. With V trimmed by 7 bases and J by 3 bases, 6 bases remained unmatched. CDR1 is MNHNS and CDR2 is SASEGT in the germline V gene. DNA for the CDR3: TGTGCCAGCAACCCTAGCGGAAACTACAATGAGCAGTTCTTC. Amino acid sequence: CASNPSGNYNEQFF.

The chain employs TRBV11-2 and TRBJ2-5, with D possibly TRBD1 on 6 matching bases. Germline CDR1 reads SGHAT; CDR2 reads FQNNGV. The germline V and J ends were trimmed by 5 bases and 5 bases, with 21 bases remaining between them. The CDR3 is 16 residues long. DNA for the CDR3: TGTGCCAGCAGCCCGTACCTCCAGGGGTGGGGCGAGACCCAGTACTTC. Encoded protein: CASSPYLQGWGETQYF.

This clonotype came up many times. This chain connects TRBV12-3 or TRBV12-4 to TRBJ2-4; D perhaps matches TRBD1 (6 bases). Trimming left V 6 bases short and J 15 bases short, with 24 bases between. This CDR3 has 14 residues. The CDR3 loop reads CASSTGTSSSYSYF. The CDR3 coding sequence is TGTGCCAGCAGCACCGGGACATCCTCCTCTTATTCGTACTTC.

This sequence joins TRBV28 and TRBJ2-1; 10 bases line up with TRBD2. CDR1 and CDR2 (germline): MDHEN, SYDVKM. The V and J ends lost 2 bases and 8 bases, in that order; junction bases with no gene match: 6. The CDR3 is 15 residues long. CDR3 amino acids: CASSLASGSMYEQFF. The CDR3 bases are TGTGCCAGCAGTTTAGCTAGCGGGAGTATGTATGAGCAGTTCTTC.

Turning to this clonotype: This clone may be a read error of a much larger clone one base away. The chain recombines TRBV2 with TRBJ2-1; 13 bases match TRBD2. The end of the DNA fits TRBJ2-7 better, so the J call may be wrong. Germline V gene data show CDR1 as SNHLY and CDR2 as FYNNEI. This CDR3 contains 15 residues. The CDR3 region has the DNA TGTGCCAGCAGTACTAGCGGGAGGGCCTACAATGAGCAGTACTTC. It specifies CASSTSGRAYNEQYF.

This clonotype was seen a handful of times. This rearrangement joins TRBV4-3 to TRBJ2-1; tentatively, D is TRBD2 (5 bases). There are 14 residues in the CDR3. The germline gives CDR1 LGHNA, CDR2 YSLEER. Between the trimmed V and J ends, which lost 6 bases and 11 bases, there was a span of 20 bases. The CDR3 loop is CASREDWRADKQFF. In DNA form, the CDR3 reads TGCGCCAGCAGGGAGGACTGGAGAGCGGATAAGCAGTTCTTC.

This clonotype was picked up many times. This chain connects TRBV6-1 to TRBJ2-1; 9 nucleotides line up with TRBD2. Trimming cost V 7 bases and J 8 bases; bases outside gene matches: 12. The CDR3 length is 15 residues. Germline V gene data show CDR1 as MNHNS and CDR2 as SASEGT. CDR3 DNA sequence: TGTGCCAGCAACACCCGACGCGGGAGGGGGGATGAGCAGTTCTTC. Encoded protein: CASNTRRGRGDEQFF.

This clonotype was recorded many times. The rearrangement links TRBV3-1 to TRBJ1-3; 8 positions agree with TRBD1. V shed 1 base and J 4 bases; nucleotides not matched to a gene: 6. Looked up from germline, CDR1 is LGHDT and CDR2 is YNNKEL (reference sequence). This CDR3 is 16 amino acids long. DNA for the CDR3: TGTGCCAGCAGCCAAGGACAGGGGACAAACGGAAACACCATATATTTT. Its protein is CASSQGQGTNGNTIYF.

CDR3 DNA sequence: TGCGCCAGCAGCTCAGGGACAGATACGAACAATGAGCAGTTCTTC. Protein product: CASSSGTDTNNEQFF. The chain employs TRBV5-1 and TRBJ2-1; 7 bases are a match to TRBD1. Germline CDR1 reads SGHRS; CDR2 reads YFSETQ. This CDR3 has 15 amino acids. J gave up 5 bases and V 3 bases, and 8 bases lay outside the gene matches.